The rows below give T cell receptor beta chains drawn from one sample of a study of pediatric ulcerative colitis. The method was immunoSEQ multiplex PCR; TCRdb's version includes in-frame clones alone and lacks a portion of them. This sample has some 50,000 clones, with 60% to 85% found just once. The sequenced sample was gut tissue. The receptors were sampled from a girl under 18 with moderate ulcerative colitis. Each CDR3 is given with its conserved first and last residue. A D gene is named only where the DNA matches it firmly. Some rows have no size entry. The others give once, few or many, or a class for an expanded clone.

D gene: TRBD2
V gene: TRBV5-1
clone size: .
J gene: TRBJ2-1
CDR3 protein: CASKRLAGVGSYNEQFF
CDR3 DNA: TGCGCCAGCAAGCGACTAGCGGGAGTGGGATCCTACAATGAGCAGTTCTTC

D gene: .
V gene: TRBV7-9
clone size: .
J gene: TRBJ2-6
CDR3 protein: CASGTDLLSGANVLTF
CDR3 DNA: TGTGCCAGCGGCACGGACCTCCTCTCTGGGGCCAACGTCCTGACTTTC

D gene: .
V gene: TRBV6-1
clone size: .
J gene: TRBJ1-1
CDR3 protein: CASSEGTALQSEAFF
CDR3 DNA: TGTGCCAGCAGTGAAGGTACGGCGCTACAATCTGAAGCTTTCTTT

D gene: .
V gene: TRBV11-2
clone size: .
J gene: TRBJ2-7
CDR3 protein: CASSLDALVDEQYF
CDR3 DNA: TGTGCCAGCAGCTTAGATGCACTAGTAGACGAGCAGTACTTC

D gene: TRBD2
V gene: TRBV11-3
clone size: once
J gene: TRBJ2-1
CDR3 protein: CASSLDLGGRDEQFF
CDR3 DNA: TGTGCCAGCAGCTTAGATCTCGGCGGGAGGGATGAGCAGTTCTTC

D gene: .
V gene: TRBV15
clone size: few
J gene: TRBJ1-5
CDR3 protein: CATSRGRIADQPQHF
CDR3 DNA: TGTGCCACCAGCAGAGGTCGGATCGCTGATCAGCCCCAGCATTTT

D gene: .
V gene: TRBV6-1
clone size: .
J gene: TRBJ2-3
CDR3 protein: CASSELQSTQYF
CDR3 DNA: TGTGCCAGCAGTGAACTTCAGTCTACGCAGTATTTT

D gene: .
V gene: TRBV7-9
clone size: .
J gene: TRBJ2-7
CDR3 protein: CASSLVGGQILHEQYF
CDR3 DNA: TGTGCCAGCAGCTTAGTGGGCGGACAAATCCTCCACGAGCAGTACTTC

D gene: .
V gene: TRBV9
clone size: .
J gene: TRBJ2-1
CDR3 protein: CASSVGSQGQAQFF
CDR3 DNA: TGTGCCAGCAGCGTAGGCAGCCAGGGACAAGCGCAGTTCTTC

D gene: .
V gene: TRBV29-1
clone size: .
J gene: TRBJ1-2
CDR3 protein: CSVEDGRGHGGYTF
CDR3 DNA: TGCAGCGTTGAAGATGGTCGGGGGCACGGTGGCTACACCTTC

D gene: .
V gene: TRBV2
clone size: .
J gene: TRBJ2-7
CDR3 protein: CASTPTGVGPSYEQYF
CDR3 DNA: TGTGCCAGCACCCCGACCGGCGTAGGGCCCTCCTACGAGCAGTACTTC

D gene: TRBD1
V gene: TRBV5-8
clone size: .
J gene: TRBJ1-2
CDR3 protein: CASRPLPGTGGFYGYTF
CDR3 DNA: TGTGCCAGCAGGCCCTTACCCGGGACAGGGGGATTTTATGGCTACACCTTC

D gene: .
V gene: TRBV15
clone size: .
J gene: TRBJ1-2
CDR3 protein: CATSRETGGLWGYTF
CDR3 DNA: TGTGCCACCAGCAGAGAAACGGGAGGGCTATGGGGCTACACCTTC

D gene: .
V gene: TRBV6-1
clone size: .
J gene: TRBJ2-6
CDR3 protein: CASSDQGQPSGANVLTF
CDR3 DNA: TGTGCCAGCAGTGATCAAGGACAGCCCTCTGGGGCCAACGTCCTGACTTTC

D gene: TRBD1
V gene: TRBV28
clone size: .
J gene: TRBJ2-3
CDR3 protein: CASSLWTGGTDTQYF
CDR3 DNA: TGTGCCAGCAGTCTCTGGACAGGGGGTACAGATACGCAGTATTTT

D gene: .
V gene: TRBV19
clone size: once
J gene: TRBJ1-2
CDR3 protein: CAIRERGLIDYGYTF
CDR3 DNA: TGTGCCATCCGGGAAAGGGGATTGATCGACTATGGCTACACCTTC

D gene: TRBD1
V gene: TRBV10-3
clone size: few
J gene: TRBJ1-1
CDR3 protein: CAISEGTGFMNTEAFF
CDR3 DNA: TGTGCCATCAGTGAGGGGACAGGGTTCATGAACACTGAAGCTTTCTTT

D gene: .
V gene: TRBV18
clone size: .
J gene: TRBJ1-1
CDR3 protein: CASSPQGRGLVLNTEAFF
CDR3 DNA: TGTGCCAGCTCACCACAGGGAAGGGGGTTAGTCTTGAACACTGAAGCTTTCTTT

D gene: .
V gene: TRBV4-3
clone size: .
J gene: TRBJ1-2
CDR3 protein: CASSQEFQIYYGYTF
CDR3 DNA: TGCGCCAGCAGCCAAGAGTTCCAGATTTACTATGGCTACACCTTC

D gene: TRBD1
V gene: TRBV7-9
clone size: .
J gene: TRBJ2-7
CDR3 protein: CASSRQGNLEQYF
CDR3 DNA: TGTGCCAGCAGCCGACAGGGGAATCTCGAGCAGTACTTC

D gene: .
V gene: TRBV5-4
clone size: .
J gene: TRBJ1-1
CDR3 protein: CASSLSLFSMNTEAFF
CDR3 DNA: TGTGCCAGCAGCCTGAGTCTGTTTTCGATGAACACTGAAGCTTTCTTT

D gene: TRBD2
V gene: TRBV2
clone size: .
J gene: TRBJ2-7
CDR3 protein: CASSLSGAGGLQYF
CDR3 DNA: TGTGCCAGCAGTTTATCGGGAGCGGGAGGTCTGCAGTACTTC

D gene: .
V gene: TRBV29-1
clone size: .
J gene: TRBJ2-2
CDR3 protein: CSVVPQGRDGELFF
CDR3 DNA: TGCAGCGTGGTCCCCCAGGGGAGGGACGGGGAGCTGTTTTTT

D gene: .
V gene: TRBV5-1
clone size: .
J gene: TRBJ2-3
CDR3 protein: CASSPVGQFSTDTQYF
CDR3 DNA: TGCGCCAGCAGCCCTGTGGGTCAGTTTAGCACAGATACGCAGTATTTT

D gene: .
V gene: TRBV30
clone size: .
J gene: TRBJ1-6
CDR3 protein: CAWSVRDNSPLHF
CDR3 DNA: TGTGCCTGGAGTGTTCGAGATAATTCACCCCTCCACTTT

D gene: TRBD1
V gene: TRBV30
clone size: .
J gene: TRBJ1-4
CDR3 protein: CAWTLSGQGQKLFF
CDR3 DNA: TGTGCCTGGACCCTGTCAGGACAGGGGCAGAAACTGTTTTTT

D gene: TRBD1
V gene: TRBV18
clone size: once
J gene: TRBJ2-2
CDR3 protein: CASSPTGGYTGELFF
CDR3 DNA: TGTGCCAGCTCACCAACAGGGGGATACACCGGGGAGCTGTTTTTT

D gene: TRBD2
V gene: TRBV28
clone size: .
J gene: TRBJ2-3
CDR3 protein: CASSLRGLAGATDTQYF
CDR3 DNA: TGTGCCAGCAGTTTACGGGGACTAGCGGGGGCGACAGATACGCAGTATTTT

D gene: .
V gene: TRBV5-1
clone size: .
J gene: TRBJ2-2
CDR3 protein: CASSRSEVGTGELFF
CDR3 DNA: TGCGCCAGCAGTCGGAGCGAGGTTGGGACCGGGGAGCTGTTTTTT

D gene: TRBD1
V gene: TRBV30
clone size: .
J gene: TRBJ1-5
CDR3 protein: CAWNPLGQGSGQPQHF
CDR3 DNA: TGTGCCTGGAACCCACTAGGACAGGGCAGCGGTCAGCCCCAGCATTTT

D gene: .
V gene: TRBV7-2
clone size: .
J gene: TRBJ2-1
CDR3 protein: CASSTHRLPYNEQFF
CDR3 DNA: TGTGCCAGCAGCACCCACAGGCTCCCTTACAATGAGCAGTTCTTC

D gene: TRBD1
V gene: TRBV6-5
clone size: .
J gene: TRBJ2-7
CDR3 protein: CASSLGQPSYEQYF
CDR3 DNA: TGTGCCAGCAGTCTGGGACAGCCTTCCTACGAGCAGTACTTC

D gene: .
V gene: TRBV6-5
clone size: few
J gene: TRBJ1-1
CDR3 protein: CASSYSRELRTEAFF
CDR3 DNA: TGTGCCAGCAGTTACTCCCGGGAGCTGAGGACTGAAGCTTTCTTT